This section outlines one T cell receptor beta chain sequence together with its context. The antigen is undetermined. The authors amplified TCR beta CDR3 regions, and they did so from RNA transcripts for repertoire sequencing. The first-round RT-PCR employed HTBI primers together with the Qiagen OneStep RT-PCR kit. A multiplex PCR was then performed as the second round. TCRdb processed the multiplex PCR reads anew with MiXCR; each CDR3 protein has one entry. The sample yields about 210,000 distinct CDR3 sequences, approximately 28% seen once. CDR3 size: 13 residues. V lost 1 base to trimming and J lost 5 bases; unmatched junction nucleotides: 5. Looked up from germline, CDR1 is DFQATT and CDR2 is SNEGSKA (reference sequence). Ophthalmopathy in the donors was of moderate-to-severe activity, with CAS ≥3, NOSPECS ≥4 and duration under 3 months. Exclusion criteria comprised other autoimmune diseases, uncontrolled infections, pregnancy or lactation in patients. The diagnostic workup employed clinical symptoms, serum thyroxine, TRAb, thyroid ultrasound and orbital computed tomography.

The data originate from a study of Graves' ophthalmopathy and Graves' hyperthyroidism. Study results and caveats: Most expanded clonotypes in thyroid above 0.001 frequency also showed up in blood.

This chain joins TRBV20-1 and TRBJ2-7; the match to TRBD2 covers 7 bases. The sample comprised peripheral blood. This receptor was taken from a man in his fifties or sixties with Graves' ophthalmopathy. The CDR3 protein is CSARVLRGNEQYF. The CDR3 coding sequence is TGCAGTGCTAGAGTTTTGCGGGGGAACGAGCAGTACTTC.